The sequence of this T cell receptor (beta chain) was determined in a study of PD-1 blockade in classical Hodgkin lymphoma. This CDR3 has 15 amino acids. The germline V and J ends were trimmed by 5 bases and 0 bases, with 14 bases remaining between them. CDR1 is SGHVS, CDR2 FQNEAQ, per germline. The repertoire was sequenced with immunoSEQ multiplex PCR; TCRdb's copy has only in-frame clones and lacks some. The data show 21,000 or so clones, around 83% seen once. Noted time point: cycle 4 day 1 (C4D1), after around six weeks of nivolumab. Brentuximab vedotin exposure varied among the patients, all of whom had relapsed after autologous stem cell transplantation. Best outcomes ranged across complete response, partial response and progressive disease.

The chain is built from TRBV7-8 and TRBJ2-7, with D uncertain. This TCR was sampled from a human donor with classical Hodgkin lymphoma. The starting material was peripheral blood mononuclear cells (PBMCs), obtained before the fourth cycle of nivolumab. CDR3 region: CASSQAGRSSYEQYF. The DNA of the CDR3 is TGTGCCAGCAGCCAAGCAGGCAGGAGCTCCTACGAGCAGTACTTC.